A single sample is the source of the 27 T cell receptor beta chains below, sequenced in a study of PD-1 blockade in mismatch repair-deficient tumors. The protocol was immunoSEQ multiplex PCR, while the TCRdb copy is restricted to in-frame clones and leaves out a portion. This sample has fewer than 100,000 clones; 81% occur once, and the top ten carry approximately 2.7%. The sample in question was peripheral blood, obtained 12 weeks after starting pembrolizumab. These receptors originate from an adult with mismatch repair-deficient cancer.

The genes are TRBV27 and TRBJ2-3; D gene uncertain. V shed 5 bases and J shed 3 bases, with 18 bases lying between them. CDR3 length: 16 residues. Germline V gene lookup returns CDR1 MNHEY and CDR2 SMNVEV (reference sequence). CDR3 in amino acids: CASSPHPDAVTDTQYF. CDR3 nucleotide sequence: TGTGCCAGCAGTCCCCACCCGGACGCGGTTACAGATACGCAGTATTTT.

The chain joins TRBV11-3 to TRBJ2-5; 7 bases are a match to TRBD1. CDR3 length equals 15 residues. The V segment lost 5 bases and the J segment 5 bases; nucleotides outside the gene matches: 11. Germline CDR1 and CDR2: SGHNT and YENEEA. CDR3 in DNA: TGTGCCAGCAGCCCCCGGACAGGAACGGTGGAGACCCAGTACTTC. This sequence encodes CASSPRTGTVETQYF.

The CDR3 nucleotides are TGTGCCTGGAGGATCGGTTGGAGCACTGAAGCTTTCTTT. Encoded protein: CAWRIGWSTEAFF. The V gene is TRBV30, the J gene TRBJ1-1, with D uncertain. Germline loops: CDR1 GTSNPN, CDR2 SVGIG (reference sequence). Trimming stripped 3 bases from V and 4 bases from J, with 12 bases between. This CDR3 is built from 13 residues.

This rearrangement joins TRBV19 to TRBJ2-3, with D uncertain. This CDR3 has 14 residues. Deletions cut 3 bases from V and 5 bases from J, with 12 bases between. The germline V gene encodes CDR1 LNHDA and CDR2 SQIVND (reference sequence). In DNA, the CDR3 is TGTGCCAGTAGTATCTCCAAGCAAGGAGATACGCAGTATTTT. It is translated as CASSISKQGDTQYF.

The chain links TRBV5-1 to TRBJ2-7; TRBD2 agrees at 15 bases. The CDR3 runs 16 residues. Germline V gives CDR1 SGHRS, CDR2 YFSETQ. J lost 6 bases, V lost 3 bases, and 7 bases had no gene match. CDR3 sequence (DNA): TGCGCCAGCAGCTGGACTAGCGGGAGGGCAGCCCTCGAGCAGTACTTC. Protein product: CASSWTSGRAALEQYF.

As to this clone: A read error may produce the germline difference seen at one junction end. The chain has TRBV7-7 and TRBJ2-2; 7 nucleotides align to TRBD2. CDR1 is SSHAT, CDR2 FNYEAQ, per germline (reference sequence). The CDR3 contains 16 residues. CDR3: CASSLMAGAPDGELFF. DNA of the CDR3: TGTGCTAGCAGCTTAATGGCGGGAGCCCCGGACGGGGAGCTGTTTTTT.

The CDR3 region has the DNA TGTGCCAGCAGTCGCGCCCGGACTAGCGGCCAAGAGACCCAGTACTTC. This encodes CASSRARTSGQETQYF. The chain links TRBV27 to TRBJ2-5; TRBD2 agrees at 10 bases. The CDR3 totals 16 residues. The germline V gene has CDR1 MNHEY and CDR2 SMNVEV (reference sequence). J gave up 1 base and V 5 bases, and 7 bases lay outside the gene matches.

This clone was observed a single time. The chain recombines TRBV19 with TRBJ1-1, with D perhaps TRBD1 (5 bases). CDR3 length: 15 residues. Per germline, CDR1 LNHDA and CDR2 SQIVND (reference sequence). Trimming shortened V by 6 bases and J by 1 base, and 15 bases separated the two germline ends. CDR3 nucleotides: TGTGCCAGTAGCGTCTACCAGGGTGGGAACACTGAAGCTTTCTTT. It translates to CASSVYQGGNTEAFF.

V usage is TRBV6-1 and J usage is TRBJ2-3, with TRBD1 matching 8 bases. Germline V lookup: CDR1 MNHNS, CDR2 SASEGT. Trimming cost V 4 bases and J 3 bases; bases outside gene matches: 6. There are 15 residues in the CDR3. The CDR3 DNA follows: TGTGCCAGCAGTGGTGGTACAGGGGGGACAGATACGCAGTATTTT. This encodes CASSGGTGGTDTQYF.

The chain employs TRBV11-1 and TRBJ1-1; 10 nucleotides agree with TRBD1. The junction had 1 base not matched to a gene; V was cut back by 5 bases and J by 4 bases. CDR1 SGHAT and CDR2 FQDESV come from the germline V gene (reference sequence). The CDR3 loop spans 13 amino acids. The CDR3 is CASSGDRGTEAFF. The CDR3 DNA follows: TGTGCCAGCAGCGGGGACAGGGGCACTGAAGCTTTCTTT.

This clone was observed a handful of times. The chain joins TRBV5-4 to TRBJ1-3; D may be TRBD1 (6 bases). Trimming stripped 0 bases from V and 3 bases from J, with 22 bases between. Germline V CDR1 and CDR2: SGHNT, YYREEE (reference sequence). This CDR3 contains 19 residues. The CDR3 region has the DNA TGTGCCAGCAGCTTGGCCCCAGTTGGGGGGCGAACCAATGGAAACACCATATATTTT. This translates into CASSLAPVGGRTNGNTIYF.

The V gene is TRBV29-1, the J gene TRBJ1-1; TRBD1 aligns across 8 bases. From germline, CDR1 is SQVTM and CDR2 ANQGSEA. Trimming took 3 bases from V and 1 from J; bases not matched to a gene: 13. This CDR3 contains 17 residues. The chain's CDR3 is CSVDAPWTGRENTEAFF. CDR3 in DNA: TGCAGCGTTGACGCCCCTTGGACAGGGAGGGAGAACACTGAAGCTTTCTTT.

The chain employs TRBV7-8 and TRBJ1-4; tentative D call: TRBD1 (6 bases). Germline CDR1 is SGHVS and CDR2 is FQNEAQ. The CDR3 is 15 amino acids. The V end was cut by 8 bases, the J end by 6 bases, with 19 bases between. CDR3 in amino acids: CASHRGGSLDEKLFF. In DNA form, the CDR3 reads TGTGCCAGCCATAGGGGGGGGAGTTTAGATGAAAAACTGTTTTTT.

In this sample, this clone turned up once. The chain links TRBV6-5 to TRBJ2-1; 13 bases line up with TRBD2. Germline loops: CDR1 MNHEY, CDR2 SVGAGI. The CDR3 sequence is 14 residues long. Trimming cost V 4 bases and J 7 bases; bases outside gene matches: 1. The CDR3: CASSWTSGRNEQFF. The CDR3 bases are TGTGCCAGCAGTTGGACTAGCGGGAGAAATGAGCAGTTCTTC.

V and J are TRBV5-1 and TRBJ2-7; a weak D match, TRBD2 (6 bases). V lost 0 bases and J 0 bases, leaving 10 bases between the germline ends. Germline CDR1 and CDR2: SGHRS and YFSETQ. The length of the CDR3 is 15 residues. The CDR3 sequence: CASSLVVGSSYEQYF. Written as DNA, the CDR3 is TGCGCCAGCAGCTTGGTTGTCGGGAGCTCCTACGAGCAGTACTTC.

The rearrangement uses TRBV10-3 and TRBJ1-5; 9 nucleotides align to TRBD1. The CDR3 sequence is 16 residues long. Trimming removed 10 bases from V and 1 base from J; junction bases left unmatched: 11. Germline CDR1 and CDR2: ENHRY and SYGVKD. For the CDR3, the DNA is TGTGCCAGCGATACAGGGGGCGCGAACAGCAATCAGCCCCAGCATTTT. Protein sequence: CASDTGGANSNQPQHF.

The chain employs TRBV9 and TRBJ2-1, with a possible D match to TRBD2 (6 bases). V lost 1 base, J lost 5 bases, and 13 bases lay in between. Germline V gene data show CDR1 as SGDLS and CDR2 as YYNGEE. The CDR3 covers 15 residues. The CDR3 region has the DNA TGTGCCAGCAGCGTACTTAGCGGACTCGACAATGAGCAGTTCTTC. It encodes CASSVLSGLDNEQFF.

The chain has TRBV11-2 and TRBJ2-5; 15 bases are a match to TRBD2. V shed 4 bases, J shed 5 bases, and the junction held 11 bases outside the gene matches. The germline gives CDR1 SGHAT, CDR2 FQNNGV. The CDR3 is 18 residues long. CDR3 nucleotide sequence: TGTGCCAGCAGCTCCTGGACTAGCGGGAGGGCCTGGGAGGAGACCCAGTACTTC. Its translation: CASSSWTSGRAWEETQYF.

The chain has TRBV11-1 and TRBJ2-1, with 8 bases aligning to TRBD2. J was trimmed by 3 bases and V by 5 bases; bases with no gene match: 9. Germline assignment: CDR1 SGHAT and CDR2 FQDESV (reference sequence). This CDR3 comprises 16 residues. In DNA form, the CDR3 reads TGTGCCAGCAGCCAAATTAGGACTAGCAGCTACAATGAGCAGTTCTTC. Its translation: CASSQIRTSSYNEQFF. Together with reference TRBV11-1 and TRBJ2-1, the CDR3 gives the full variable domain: EAEVAQSPRYKITEKSQAVAFWCDPISGHATLYWYRQILGQGPELLVQFQDESVVDDSQLPKDRFSAERLKGVDSTLKIQPAELGDSAMYLCASSQIRTSSYNEQFFGPGTRLTVL.

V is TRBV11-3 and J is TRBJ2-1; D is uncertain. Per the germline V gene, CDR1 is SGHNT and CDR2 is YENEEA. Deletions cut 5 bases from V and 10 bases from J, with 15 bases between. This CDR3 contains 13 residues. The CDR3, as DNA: TGTGCCAGCAGCCGACTGACCACCCAAGAGCAGTTCTTC. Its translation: CASSRLTTQEQFF.

The DNA of the CDR3 is TGTGCCAGCAGCCAAGTTATGGCCTGGGGCAATGAGCAGTTCTTC. It translates to CASSQVMAWGNEQFF. This sequence joins TRBV14 and TRBJ2-1; D not certain. Germline CDR1 reads SGHDN; CDR2 reads FVKESK. The CDR3 totals 15 residues. Trimming removed 1 base at V and 6 bases at J, with 13 bases between.

The CDR3, as DNA: TGTGCCAGCTCAGGGGTGCAGGCGGGTGAGACCCAGTACTTC. This codes for CASSGVQAGETQYF. J is TRBJ2-5 and V is TRBV18; D is possibly TRBD2 (5 bases). Deletions cut 5 bases from V and 5 bases from J, with 15 bases between. This CDR3 is 14 amino acids long. CDR1 is KGHSH, CDR2 LQKENI, per germline. Complete variable domain (other parts from reference TRBV18 and TRBJ2-5): NAGVMQNPRHLVRRRGQEARLRCSPMKGHSHVYWYRQLPEEGLKFMVYLQKENIIDESGMPKERFSAEFPKEGPSILRIQQVVRGDSAAYFCASSGVQAGETQYFGPGTRLLVL.

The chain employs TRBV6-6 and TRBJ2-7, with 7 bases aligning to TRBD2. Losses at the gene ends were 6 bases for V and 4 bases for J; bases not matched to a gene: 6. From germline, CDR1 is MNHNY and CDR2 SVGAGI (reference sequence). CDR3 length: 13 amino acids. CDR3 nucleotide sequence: TGTGCCAGCAGCCGAAGCGGGACTTACGAGCAGTACTTC. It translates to CASSRSGTYEQYF.

The chain's CDR3 is CASSLTGLAGVYNEQFF. CDR3 sequence (DNA): TGTGCCAGCAGCTTAACGGGCCTAGCGGGGGTATACAATGAGCAGTTCTTC. The chain uses TRBV7-3 and TRBJ2-1; 10 nucleotides agree with TRBD2. CDR1 and CDR2 from the germline V gene are SGHTA and FQGTGA. After removal of 0 bases from V and 4 bases from J, the junction contained 6 bases not matched to a gene. This CDR3 region has 17 residues.

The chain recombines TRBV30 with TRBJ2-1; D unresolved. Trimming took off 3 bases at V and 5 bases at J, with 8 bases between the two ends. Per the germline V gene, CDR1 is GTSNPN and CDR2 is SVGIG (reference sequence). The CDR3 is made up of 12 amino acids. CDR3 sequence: CAWSPINNEQFF. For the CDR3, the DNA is TGTGCCTGGAGCCCGATCAACAATGAGCAGTTCTTC.

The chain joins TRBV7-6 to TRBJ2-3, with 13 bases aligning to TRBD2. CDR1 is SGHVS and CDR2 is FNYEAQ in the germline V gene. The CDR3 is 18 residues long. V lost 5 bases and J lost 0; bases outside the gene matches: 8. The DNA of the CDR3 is TGTGCCAGCAGCCTAAGGGGACTAGCGGGACCTAGCACAGATACGCAGTATTTT. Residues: CASSLRGLAGPSTDTQYF.

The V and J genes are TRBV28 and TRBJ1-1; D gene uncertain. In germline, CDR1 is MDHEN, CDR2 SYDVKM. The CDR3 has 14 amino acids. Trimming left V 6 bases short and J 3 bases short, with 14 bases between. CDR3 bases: TGTGCCAGCAGATATACAGCGGCGGACACTGAAGCTTTCTTT. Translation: CASRYTAADTEAFF.